This is a list of T cell receptor beta chains from one sample in a study of T cell responses to AZD1222 COVID-19 vaccine. Clones were read by immunoSEQ multiplex PCR, and TCRdb kept only the in-frame ones, dropping some. Of some 180,000 clones in the sample, roughly nine tenths are singletons; the top ten hold roughly 1.7%. The source was peripheral blood, collected 28 days after the second AZD1222 dose. These receptor sequences come from an adult who received the AZD1222 COVID-19 vaccine. CDR3s include the opening cysteine and the closing phenylalanine or tryptophan. Fields, in order: D gene, V gene, clone size, J gene, CDR3 length, CDR3 protein, CDR3 DNA. The D gene is left open where the match is weak. Only some rows state a clone size, as once, few, many or a class for expanded clones.

D: NA
V: TRBV3-1/TRBV3-2
size: NA
J: TRBJ1-3
length: 16
CDR3: CASSRPREAYQNTIYF
DNA: TGTGCCAGCAGCCGACCACGGGAGGCTTACCAAAACACCATATATTTT

D: NA
V: TRBV7-9
size: NA
J: TRBJ2-5
length: 13
CDR3: CASGTGEGETQYF
DNA: TGTGCCAGCGGTACAGGGGAGGGAGAGACCCAGTACTTC

D: NA
V: TRBV6-5
size: NA
J: TRBJ1-6
length: 15
CDR3: CASREGSAADSPLHF
DNA: TGTGCCAGCAGGGAGGGGTCAGCGGCGGATTCACCCCTCCACTTT

D: NA
V: TRBV9
size: NA
J: TRBJ1-6
length: 16
CDR3: CASSVDREGNNSPLHF
DNA: TGTGCCAGCAGCGTAGACAGGGAGGGAAATAATTCACCCCTCCACTTT

D: NA
V: TRBV18
size: NA
J: TRBJ2-1
length: 11
CDR3: CASPLGNEQFF
DNA: TGTGCCAGCCCTCTAGGCAATGAGCAGTTCTTC

D: TRBD1
V: TRBV30
size: few
J: TRBJ1-6
length: 15
CDR3: CAWGSRDRRNSPLHF
DNA: TGTGCCTGGGGCAGTAGGGACAGACGTAATTCACCCCTCCACTTT

D: TRBD1
V: TRBV19
size: NA
J: TRBJ1-2
length: 12
CDR3: CASMTGINGYTF
DNA: TGTGCCAGCATGACAGGGATAAATGGCTACACCTTC

D: NA
V: TRBV12-3/TRBV12-4
size: NA
J: TRBJ1-1
length: 12
CDR3: CASTPSNTEAFF
DNA: TGTGCCAGCACCCCCTCAAACACTGAAGCTTTCTTT

D: NA
V: TRBV4-1
size: NA
J: TRBJ2-3
length: 14
CDR3: CASSLKGTSDTQYF
DNA: TGCGCCAGCAGCCTCAAGGGTACCTCAGATACGCAGTATTTT

D: NA
V: TRBV24-1
size: NA
J: TRBJ2-3
length: 16
CDR3: CATSDNGARDSDTQYF
DNA: TGTGCCACCAGTGATAATGGGGCCAGAGATTCAGATACGCAGTATTTT

D: NA
V: TRBV5-1
size: few
J: TRBJ1-2
length: 14
CDR3: CASTPGHLINGYTF
DNA: TGCGCCAGCACGCCGGGACACCTTATCAATGGCTACACCTTC

D: TRBD2
V: TRBV9
size: once
J: TRBJ2-1
length: 21
CDR3: CASSVSPGLAGSPSSYNEQFF
DNA: TGTGCCAGCAGCGTGTCGCCGGGACTAGCGGGTTCCCCTAGCTCCTACAATGAGCAGTTCTTC